This T cell receptor (beta chain) was documented in a study of blood T cell repertoires in COVID-19. The wider study: Some COVID-19 samples were acute and others convalescent; all came from the United States, Italy and Spain. In each case, the material was cDNA or gDNA derived from T cells, B-cell-depleted T cells, or PBMCs.

In the study's own analysis: How many nucleated cells were present was estimated from reference gene primer amplification. Libraries were prepared by immunoSEQ multiplex PCR; TCRdb keeps only in-frame clonotypes and omits some of them. The DNA gave D and trimming, while V, J and clone size come from that table. The table records roughly 180,000 clones, roughly four fifths of them present only once. CDR1 is SEHNR, CDR2 FQNEAQ, per germline (reference sequence). V was clipped by 5 bases and J by 4 bases, with 6 bases between them. The CDR3 loop spans 12 amino acids. This clone was detected only a few times.

This clonotype was obtained from a man aged 50 to 60 who had recovered from COVID-19. Sequenced: PBMCs or T cells enriched from blood (not recorded which). The V call is TRBV7-9, the J call TRBJ1-3; the D is unclear. The CDR3 reads CASSPQGNTIYF. The DNA of the CDR3 is TGTGCCAGCAGCCCCCAAGGAAACACCATATATTTT.